The sequence of this T cell receptor beta chain was determined in a study of cytomegalovirus exposure and HLA in healthy donors. Background on the study: A preliminary data release comprised roughly 85 million unique TCRs obtained from HLA-typed donors.

This clone was counted only a few times. With 60 Vbeta and 13 Jbeta primers, the PCR was carried out. Some clones are missing from TCRdb's copy, which holds only in-frame ones; the method was immunoSEQ multiplex PCR. This table has approximately 130,000 clones, around 83% appearing once. V was pared by 4 bases and J by 3 bases, with 3 bases of the junction left unmatched. In germline, CDR1 is SGHKS, CDR2 YYEKEE (reference sequence). The CDR3 length is 15 residues. The sample was PBMCs. This clonotype was sampled from a girl aged 2-9 years in good health and CMV-seronegative. The chain recombines TRBV5-5 with TRBJ1-3; TRBD1 matches at 11 bases. The CDR3 sequence is CASSEDRGLGNTIYF. Written as DNA, the CDR3 is TGTGCCAGCAGCGAGGACAGGGGGCTTGGAAACACCATATATTTT.